A selection of T cell receptor beta chains follows, all from one sample in a study of CD4 and CD8 cells across lung adenocarcinoma regions. TCRdb fed the PCR reads into MiXCR, producing one record per CDR3 protein. The data show nearly 4,000 distinct CDR3 sequences, just over 50% seen once. Sequenced input: CD4+ T cells from the margin of a lung tumor. These receptor sequences come from a female donor with lung adenocarcinoma. The CD4 and CD8 labels of this study may be unreliable. Both conserved end residues are part of each CDR3. A D gene is named only where the DNA matches it firmly. Size is stated for part of the rows, as once, few or many counts, or as a class when the clone is expanded.

j_call	v_call	d_call	clone_size	cdr3_nt	cdr3_aa
TRBJ2-5	TRBV6-2/TRBV6-3	NA	NA	TGTGCCAGCAGTTACTCTTCCCAGACCGACCACTTC	CASSYSSQTDHF
TRBJ2-7	TRBV6-2/TRBV6-3	NA	NA	TGTGCCAGCAGTGGTTACTTCGAGCAGTACTTC	CASSGYFEQYF
TRBJ2-1	TRBV12-3/TRBV12-4	NA	few	TGTGCCAGCAGTTTGGTGGGACCGCAGTTCTTC	CASSLVGPQFF
TRBJ2-7	TRBV27	NA	medium-sized	TGTGCCAGCAAGTGGGACCCAAGCTCCTACGAGCAGTACTTC	CASKWDPSSYEQYF
TRBJ2-1	TRBV6-5	TRBD2	NA	TGTGCCAGCAGTTACGGACTAGCGGAGACCTACAATGAGCAGTTCTTC	CASSYGLAETYNEQFF
TRBJ2-3	TRBV27	NA	NA	TGTGCCAGCAGTTTTAGAGGGGATACGCAGTATTTT	CASSFRGDTQYF
TRBJ1-1	TRBV6-1	TRBD1	few	TGTGCCAGCAGTGGGACAGGGGTGAACACTGAAGCTTTCTTT	CASSGTGVNTEAFF
TRBJ2-3	TRBV28	TRBD2	NA	TGTGCCAGCGGCCGCAGCGGGGGACCGAACAATACGCAGTTCTTT	CASGRSGGPNNTQFF
TRBJ1-1	TRBV6-5	TRBD1	few	TGTGCCAGTCAGCTTATACAGGGGGCTGTTCAGGCTTTCTTT	CASQLIQGAVQAFF
TRBJ1-1	TRBV12-3/TRBV12-4	NA	NA	TGTGCCAGCAGTCCGGGGGCGAGGGGAACTGAAGCTTTCTTT	CASSPGARGTEAFF
TRBJ1-2	TRBV7-2	NA	few	TGTGCCAGCAGCTTATTTCGGAGTAATGGCTACACCTTC	CASSLFRSNGYTF
TRBJ2-1	TRBV6-5	NA	NA	TGTGCCAGCAGTTCGGTTTCAGACAATGAGCAGTTCTTC	CASSSVSDNEQFF
TRBJ1-1	TRBV7-3	NA	NA	TGTGCCAGCAGCACAGGACATCTGAACACTGAAGCTTTCTTT	CASSTGHLNTEAFF
TRBJ2-3	TRBV7-2	TRBD2	NA	TGTGCCAGCAGCTACCTGGTAGCGGGGTTGGATACGCAGTATTTT	CASSYLVAGLDTQYF
TRBJ2-3	TRBV25-1	NA	NA	TGTGCCAGCAGTGAATCGCGGCGTAACACAGATACCCAGTATTTT	CASSESRRNTDTQYF
TRBJ2-5	TRBV7-2	TRBD2	medium-sized	TGTGCCAGCAGCTTAATGGGAGGGGAAGAGACCCAGTACTTC	CASSLMGGEETQYF
TRBJ2-7	TRBV6-2/TRBV6-3	TRBD2	NA	TGTGCCAGCACCCCAGCGGGTAGCGGGCTTAGCTACGAGCAGTACTTC	CASTPAGSGLSYEQYF
TRBJ2-5	TRBV7-2	TRBD1	few	TGTGCCAGCAGCTCCGGGACAGGTCAAGAGACCCAGTACTTC	CASSSGTGQETQYF
TRBJ2-1	TRBV6-1	TRBD1	NA	TGTGCCAGCAGTGAGACAGACAGGGCCTATTCCTACGAGCAGTTCTTC	CASSETDRAYSYEQFF
TRBJ2-5	TRBV6-1	TRBD2	once	TGTGCCAGCAAGCCGGTCTTAGCGGGGTTCAGGGAGCAGTACTTC	CASKPVLAGFREQYF
TRBJ2-4	TRBV4-3	TRBD2	medium-sized	TGCGCCAGCAGCCAAGGGCTGGGAGGGCTCACTAACATTCAGTACTTC	CASSQGLGGLTNIQYF